The sequence of this TCR beta chain was determined in a study of CD8+ T cells in alopecia areata. About this clone itself: The antigen remains unidentified. Other DNA sequences in this specimen translate into the identical CDR3.

The authors extracted RNA and reverse transcribed it into cDNA as the sequencing template. Profiling relied on immunoSEQ multiplex PCR, and the TCRdb table lists in-frame clones only, not all of them. The table has approximately 200,000 clones, roughly three fifths seen once; the top ten hold approximately 0.63%. The treatment here: oral pan-JAK inhibitor, 5-10 mg twice daily. The length of the CDR3 is 15 residues. The V and J ends lost 1 base and 4 bases, in that order; junction bases with no gene match: 5. CDR1 is SGHRS, CDR2 YFSETQ, per germline. Points from the study as a whole: Scalp clonality, along with expanded CD8+ clones among the top 100, was significantly decreased by tofacitinib.

This chain links TRBV5-1 with TRBJ2-7, with 10 bases aligning to TRBD2. The receptor was derived from a human donor with alopecia areata. The input for sequencing was CD4+ T cells sorted from blood, taken at week 4, from a patient treated with tofacitinib. The CDR3 sequence: CASSLRSGREYEQYF. The CDR3 nucleotides are TGCGCCAGCAGCTTGCGAAGCGGGAGGGAGTACGAGCAGTACTTC.